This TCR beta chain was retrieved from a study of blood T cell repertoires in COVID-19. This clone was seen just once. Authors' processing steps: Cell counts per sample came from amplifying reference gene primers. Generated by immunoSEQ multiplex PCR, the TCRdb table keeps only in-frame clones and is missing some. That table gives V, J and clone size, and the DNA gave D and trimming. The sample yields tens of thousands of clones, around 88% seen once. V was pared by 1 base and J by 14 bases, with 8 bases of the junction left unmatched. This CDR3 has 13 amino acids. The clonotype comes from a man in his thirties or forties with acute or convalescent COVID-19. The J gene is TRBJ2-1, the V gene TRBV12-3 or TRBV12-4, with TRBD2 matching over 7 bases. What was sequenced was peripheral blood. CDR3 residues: CASSLVEGGPEFF. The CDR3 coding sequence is TGTGCCAGCAGTTTAGTTGAGGGAGGGCCGGAGTTCTTC.